This is a list of T cell receptor beta chains from one sample in a study of blood T cell repertoires in COVID-19. Only in-frame clones appear in the TCRdb table, and some are missing; sequencing was by immunoSEQ multiplex PCR. The sample contains around 100,000 clones, around 87% of which appear only once. Sequencing was performed on peripheral blood. The receptors originated from an elderly woman with acute or convalescent COVID-19. CDR3s include the opening cysteine and the closing phenylalanine or tryptophan. Each record gives: J gene, D gene, clone size, V gene, CDR3 DNA, CDR3 protein. The D gene is left open where the match is weak. Clone size appears in some rows only: once, few, many, or a class for an expanded clone.

J: TRBJ2-1
D: TRBD2
size: NA
V: TRBV9
DNA: TGTGCCAGCAGCCCAACTAGCGTCCCCTACAATGAGCAGTTCTTC
CDR3: CASSPTSVPYNEQFF

J: TRBJ2-4
D: TRBD2
size: few
V: TRBV5-1
DNA: TGCGCCAGCAGCTTGAAAGCGGGGGGGCGAGGAGTTGTTGTAGCCAAAAACATTCAGTACTTC
CDR3: CASSLKAGGRGVVVAKNIQYF

J: TRBJ2-5
D: NA
size: NA
V: TRBV10-3
DNA: TGTGCCATCAGTGAGTCGCAGCAGGGGGAGACCCAGTACTTC
CDR3: CAISESQQGETQYF

J: TRBJ1-5
D: NA
size: once
V: TRBV30
DNA: TGTGCCTGGACCCAGGGGAATCAGCCCCAGCATTTT
CDR3: CAWTQGNQPQHF

J: TRBJ2-2
D: NA
size: NA
V: TRBV7-2
DNA: TGTGCCAGCAGCTTAGCCGGGGTGGCGAACACCGGGGAGCTGTTTTTT
CDR3: CASSLAGVANTGELFF

J: TRBJ2-7
D: TRBD2
size: NA
V: TRBV5-4
DNA: TGTGCCAGCAGCTCAAGGACTAGCGGCAACTACGAGCAGTACTTC
CDR3: CASSSRTSGNYEQYF

J: TRBJ2-7
D: TRBD2
size: few
V: TRBV5-1
DNA: TGCGCCAGCAGCCCGCGAACGGGAGGGCCCTACGAGCAGTACTTC
CDR3: CASSPRTGGPYEQYF

J: TRBJ2-3
D: NA
size: NA
V: TRBV21-1
DNA: TGTGTCCCGTGGTTCGCGGGGCCCACAGATACGCAGTATTTT
CDR3: CVPWFAGPTDTQYF

J: TRBJ2-5
D: TRBD2
size: NA
V: TRBV6-1
DNA: TGTGCCAGCAGTGAAATATTGGATGCTAGCGGGAGAGAGACCCAGTACTTC
CDR3: CASSEILDASGRETQYF

J: TRBJ1-3
D: NA
size: NA
V: TRBV30
DNA: TGTGCCTGGAGGACAGAGATCTCAAACACCATATATTTT
CDR3: CAWRTEISNTIYF

J: TRBJ2-1
D: TRBD1
size: NA
V: TRBV7-3
DNA: TGTGCCAGCAGCTTCGGGACAGAGAATGAGCAGTTCTTC
CDR3: CASSFGTENEQFF

J: TRBJ2-3
D: TRBD1
size: few
V: TRBV5-6
DNA: TGTGCCAGCAGCTTGATACAGGGGGCCTCAGATACGCAGTATTTT
CDR3: CASSLIQGASDTQYF

J: TRBJ2-2
D: TRBD1
size: NA
V: TRBV14
DNA: TGTGCCAGCAGCCGGACAGGAGCCGGCCCCGGGGAGCTGTTTTTT
CDR3: CASSRTGAGPGELFF

J: TRBJ2-1
D: TRBD2
size: NA
V: TRBV15
DNA: TGTGCCACCAGCAGAGATTTTTCTAGCGGGGGGAATGAGCAGTTCTTC
CDR3: CATSRDFSSGGNEQFF

J: TRBJ1-2
D: TRBD1
size: NA
V: TRBV19
DNA: TGTGCCAGTATTCCGGGACAGGGGTTTGGCTACACCTTC
CDR3: CASIPGQGFGYTF

J: TRBJ1-2
D: NA
size: once
V: TRBV4-2
DNA: TGTGCCAGCAGCCAAGTGACAGGACAATTTTATGGCTACACCTTC
CDR3: CASSQVTGQFYGYTF

J: TRBJ1-1
D: TRBD1
size: NA
V: TRBV29-1
DNA: TGCAGCGCTCGGGACAGGGGAAATACTGAAGCTTTCTTT
CDR3: CSARDRGNTEAFF

J: TRBJ1-5
D: NA
size: NA
V: TRBV19
DNA: TGTGCCAGCAGTACCTGGGTGGGGGGTGGCAATCAGCCCCAGCATTTT
CDR3: CASSTWVGGGNQPQHF

J: TRBJ2-5
D: NA
size: NA
V: TRBV7-9
DNA: TGTGCCAGCAGCTCCCCCCTTCTAGTAAGCCAAGAGACCCAGTACTTC
CDR3: CASSSPLLVSQETQYF

J: TRBJ1-1
D: NA
size: NA
V: TRBV19
DNA: TGTGCCAGTAGTATTCAGGGGTTAATGGGAGCTTTCTTT
CDR3: CASSIQGLMGAFF

J: TRBJ1-2
D: NA
size: once
V: TRBV9
DNA: TGTGCCAGCAGCTCCACCGGGACAAACTATGGCTACACCTTC
CDR3: CASSSTGTNYGYTF